The 26 T cell receptor beta chains presented below share a single source sample, sequenced in a study of vaccination and CD4 T cells after COVID-19. At the Johns Hopkins FTIC core, DNA taken from cultured CD4+ T cells was sequenced by way of the Oncomine TCR Beta short-read assay. One entry per CDR3 protein results from TCRdb running MiXCR on the PCR reads. This table has roughly 20,000 distinct CDR3 sequences, around 55% appearing once. Their target antigens are unknown. The treatment is: approximately nine-day PBMC culture with coronavirus spike peptide pools or control peptides (ViraFEST assay). Sequencing input: CD4+ T cells from blood, cultured in vitro. These receptors were taken from a human donor who had recovered from COVID-19.

The chain couples TRBV28 to TRBJ1-6, with D unresolved. CDR3 size: 17 residues. The germline V and J ends were trimmed by 2 bases and 0 bases, with 11 bases remaining between them. CDR1 and CDR2 from the germline V gene are MDHEN and SYDVKM. The CDR3 bases are TGTGCCAGCAGTTTAACGGATCTGAGCTCCTATAATTCACCCCTCCACTTT. Translating it yields CASSLTDLSSYNSPLHF.

V usage is TRBV28 and J usage is TRBJ1-2, with TRBD1 as a possible D gene (6 bases). This CDR3 contains 13 residues. The germline V and J ends were trimmed by 6 bases and 7 bases, with 15 bases remaining between them. Germline assignment: CDR1 MDHEN and CDR2 SYDVKM. CDR3 coding DNA: TGTGCCAGCAGGTTAACGGGGGCTTCTGGCTACACCTTC. Amino acid sequence: CASRLTGASGYTF.

This clonotype turned up a few times. CDR3 in amino acids: CASSPREVDYEQYF. For the CDR3, the DNA is TGTGCCAGCTCACCACGGGAAGTAGACTACGAGCAGTACTTC. The V gene is TRBV18, the J gene TRBJ2-7; D unclear. V shed 1 base and J shed 3 bases, with 10 bases lying between them. Germline values: CDR1 KGHSH, CDR2 LQKENI. The CDR3 is 14 amino acids.

CDR3 in amino acids: CASSGRRASGHNEQFF. In DNA form, the CDR3 reads TGTGCCAGCAGTGGCCGGAGGGCTAGCGGGCACAATGAGCAGTTCTTC. The rearrangement links TRBV12-3 or TRBV12-4 to TRBJ2-1; TRBD2 matches at 8 bases. This CDR3 is built from 16 residues. The V gene end was trimmed by 5 bases and the J gene end by 5 bases; junction bases not matched to a gene: 11.

The gene calls are TRBV20-1 and TRBJ1-5; D gene unclear. CDR1 is DFQATT, CDR2 SNEGSKA, per germline (reference sequence). The V end lost 3 bases, the J end lost 6 bases, and 9 bases lay between the germline ends. CDR3 length: 12 residues. The CDR3 nucleotides read TGCAGTGCTAGCAGGTTAGGTCAGCCCCAGCATTTT. Its protein is CSASRLGQPQHF.

By share of the sample, this clonotype is medium-sized. CDR3: CASSHRHEQYF. DNA for the CDR3: TGTGCCAGCAGCCACCGCCACGAGCAGTACTTC. The J gene is TRBJ2-7, the V gene TRBV6-1; D unresolved. Germline V gene sequence: CDR1 MNHNS, CDR2 SASEGT. Trimming left V 6 bases short and J 5 bases short, with 8 bases between. CDR3 size: 11 residues.

For the CDR3, the DNA is TGTGCCAGTAGCTCCCCCGGGACCAACTATGGCTACACCTTC. Translated: CASSSPGTNYGYTF. This rearrangement joins TRBV19 to TRBJ1-2; D might be TRBD1 (5 bases). Germline V gene data show CDR1 as LNHDA and CDR2 as SQIVND (reference sequence). CDR3 length equals 14 residues. V was pared by 6 bases and J by 2 bases, with 13 bases between. The full variable domain, completed using reference TRBV19 and TRBJ1-2, is DGGITQSPKYLFRKEGQNVTLSCEQNLNHDAMYWYRQDPGQGLRLIYYSQIVNDFQKGDIAEGYSVSREKKESFPLTVTSAQKNPTAFYLCASSSPGTNYGYTFGSGTRLTVV.

This clonotype turned up a few times. V is TRBV6-1 and J is TRBJ1-1, with D maybe TRBD1 (5 bases). The CDR3 has 14 amino acids. The V end lost 1 base, the J end lost 5 bases, and 11 bases lay between the germline ends. The germline gives CDR1 MNHNS, CDR2 SASEGT. The CDR3 loop is CASSEGGAGTEAFF. The CDR3 region has the DNA TGTGCCAGCAGTGAAGGAGGAGCAGGGACTGAAGCTTTCTTT.

In its sample, this clonotype was seen a few times. The rearrangement links TRBV29-1 to TRBJ2-5; possibly TRBD1 or TRBD2 for D (8 bases each). The CDR3 sequence is 14 residues long. Trimming stripped 7 bases from V and 5 bases from J, with 20 bases between. Germline V CDR1 and CDR2: SQVTM, ANQGSEA. The DNA of the CDR3 is TGCAGCGGACGGGACAGGCGGGGGGAGGAGACCCAGTACTTC. This gives the protein CSGRDRRGEETQYF. Filled out from reference TRBV29-1 and TRBJ2-5, the complete variable domain reads SAVISQKPSRDICQRGTSLTIQCQVDSQVTMMFWYRQQPGQSLTLIATANQGSEATYESGFVIDKFPISRPNLTFSTLTVSNMSPEDSSIYLCSGRDRRGEETQYFGPGTRLLVL.

The chain uses TRBV6-2 or TRBV6-3 and TRBJ2-7; 14 bases line up with TRBD2. From germline, CDR1 is MNHEY and CDR2 SVGEGT. Trimming removed 6 bases from V and 0 bases from J; junction bases left unmatched: 10. This CDR3 region has 18 residues. As DNA, the CDR3 is TGTGCCAGCAGCGTCCCGGGACTAGCGGGAGACAGCTCCTACGAGCAGTACTTC. Translated, it gives CASSVPGLAGDSSYEQYF.

The rearrangement links TRBV4-2 to TRBJ1-6; D perhaps matches TRBD1 (6 bases). This CDR3 has 19 amino acids. Germline loops: CDR1 LGHNA, CDR2 YNFKEQ. V was cut by 3 bases and J by 0 bases, with 18 bases left in between. The CDR3 DNA reads TGTGCCAGCAGCCAGTTAGCCCGACAGGCTGGCTCCTATAATTCACCCCTCCACTTT. It specifies CASSQLARQAGSYNSPLHF.

The chain has TRBV15 and TRBJ2-3, with TRBD2 matching 16 bases. From germline, CDR1 is LNHNV and CDR2 YYDKDF (reference sequence). The CDR3 covers 18 residues. Trimming cost V 5 bases and J 2 bases; bases outside gene matches: 7. This CDR3 reads CATSQGTSGRAYTDTQYF. The DNA of the CDR3 is TGTGCCACCAGCCAAGGGACTAGCGGGAGGGCCTACACAGATACGCAGTATTTT. Full variable domain (outside the CDR3, taken from reference TRBV15 and TRBJ2-3): DAMVIQNPRYQVTQFGKPVTLSCSQTLNHNVMYWYQQKSSQAPKLLFHYYDKDFNNEADTPDNFQSRRPNTSFCFLDIRSPGLGDTAMYLCATSQGTSGRAYTDTQYFGPGTRLTVL.

This chain uses TRBV19 with TRBJ1-2; maybe TRBD1 (6 bases). The CDR3 is made up of 14 amino acids. Germline lookup yields CDR1 LNHDA and CDR2 SQIVND (reference sequence). V was trimmed by 8 bases and J by 6 bases, leaving 19 bases between them. CDR3 amino acids: CASSERGRVNGYTF. The CDR3 DNA follows: TGTGCCAGTTCCGAGAGGGGGAGGGTAAATGGCTACACCTTC.

V usage is TRBV20-1 and J usage is TRBJ1-1; 10 bases map to TRBD1. Per the germline V gene, CDR1 is DFQATT and CDR2 is SNEGSKA (reference sequence). V trimming: 1 base; J trimming: 5 bases; junction bases outside the gene matches: 7. CDR3 length equals 15 residues. The CDR3 bases are TGCAGTGCTAGAGCGGACAGGGGGATATGGACTGAAGCTTTCTTT. This gives the protein CSARADRGIWTEAFF.

This chain uses TRBV2 with TRBJ1-5; D gene uncertain. This CDR3 is 15 amino acids long. Germline lookup yields CDR1 SNHLY and CDR2 FYNNEI. The V gene lost 4 bases and the J gene lost 3 bases, with 13 bases spanning the gap. The CDR3 region is CASSVIDGSNQPQHF. The CDR3 nucleotides are TGTGCCAGCAGTGTTATTGACGGGTCCAATCAGCCCCAGCATTTT.

The rearrangement joins TRBV6-5 to TRBJ1-6; TRBD1 agrees at 9 bases. CDR1 is MNHEY, CDR2 SVGAGI, per germline. V dropped 2 bases and J dropped 8; count of bases not matched to a gene: 7. The CDR3 spans 16 residues. The DNA for the CDR3 is TGTGCCAGCAGTTACACGAGGGGGACAGGGTATTCACCCCTCCACTTT. Protein product: CASSYTRGTGYSPLHF.

This chain links TRBV5-1 with TRBJ2-7; 13 bases are a match to TRBD2. Germline V gene lookup returns CDR1 SGHRS and CDR2 YFSETQ. The CDR3 loop spans 18 amino acids. Trimming removed 0 bases from V and 1 base from J; junction bases left unmatched: 7. As DNA, the CDR3 is TGCGCCAGCAGCTTGGGACTAGCGGGAGGAGGATTTTCCTACGAGCAGTACTTC. Its translation is CASSLGLAGGGFSYEQYF.

This clonotype was observed a handful of times. J is TRBJ2-1 and V is TRBV7-2; 10 nucleotides match TRBD2. V lost 4 bases, J lost 2 bases, and 2 bases stayed unmatched. The CDR3 has 15 residues. The germline V gene has CDR1 SGHTA and CDR2 FQGNSA. In DNA form, the CDR3 reads TGTGCCAGCAGCTCCAGCGGGAGGGCCTACAATGAGCAGTTCTTC. As protein: CASSSSGRAYNEQFF.

V is TRBV27 and J is TRBJ2-7; 8 positions match TRBD2. The CDR3 is 15 amino acids. The V gene end was trimmed by 4 bases and the J gene end by 7 bases; junction bases not matched to a gene: 12. Germline V gene lookup returns CDR1 MNHEY and CDR2 SMNVEV (reference sequence). CDR3: CASSSPGGGTWEQYF. The CDR3 DNA reads as TGTGCCAGCAGTTCGCCCGGGGGGGGAACGTGGGAGCAGTACTTC.

The chain links TRBV12-3 or TRBV12-4 to TRBJ1-1; a weak D match, TRBD1 (5 bases). This CDR3 region has 16 residues. Trimming shortened V by 2 bases and J by 1 base, and 14 bases separated the two germline ends. CDR3 DNA sequence: TGTGCCAGCAGTTTACGTTTGGGACGGCAGAACACTGAAGCTTTCTTT. Translating gives CASSLRLGRQNTEAFF.

This clonotype appeared a few times. This chain connects TRBV28 to TRBJ2-7, with D perhaps given as TRBD1 or TRBD2 (5 bases each). Germline assignment: CDR1 MDHEN and CDR2 SYDVKM. V was trimmed by 6 bases and J by 2 bases, leaving 14 bases between them. The CDR3 loop spans 14 amino acids. CDR3 in amino acids: CASRAGGNPYEQYF. The DNA for the CDR3 is TGTGCCAGCAGGGCTGGGGGTAACCCCTACGAGCAGTACTTC.

The genes are TRBV5-6 and TRBJ1-2, with 7 nucleotides matching TRBD1. The trim removed 1 base at V and 1 base at J, leaving 10 bases unmatched. CDR3 length: 17 amino acids. CDR1 and CDR2 from the germline V gene are SGHDT and YYEEEE. CDR3 nucleotides: TGTGCCAGCAGCTTGATAGACAGACAGGGAGGTAACTATGGCTACACCTTC. It specifies CASSLIDRQGGNYGYTF.

The chain recombines TRBV28 with TRBJ1-6; D remains unclear. This CDR3 spans 13 amino acids. CDR1 MDHEN and CDR2 SYDVKM come from the germline V gene. The ends were cut back, 6 bases at V and 6 bases at J, with 9 bases in the middle. The CDR3 DNA sequence: TGTGCCAGCAGCAAGAACCCTAATTCACCCCTCCACTTT. It codes for CASSKNPNSPLHF.

The genes are TRBV2 and TRBJ1-5, with D possibly being TRBD1 (6 bases). The CDR3 covers 15 residues. V dropped 4 bases and J dropped 2 bases, with 12 bases sitting between them. CDR1 and CDR2 (germline): SNHLY, FYNNEI. The CDR3 is CASSVNRDGNQPQHF. In DNA form, the CDR3 reads TGTGCCAGCAGTGTAAACAGGGATGGCAATCAGCCCCAGCATTTT.

The table lists this clonotype with a few counts. This chain connects TRBV19 to TRBJ2-5; maybe TRBD1 (6 bases). V lost 3 bases and J lost 2, with 13 bases in between. The germline V gene has CDR1 LNHDA and CDR2 SQIVND (reference sequence). The CDR3 has 15 residues. This CDR3 is CASSIAGTRQETQYF. The CDR3 DNA follows: TGTGCCAGTAGTATCGCCGGGACACGTCAAGAGACCCAGTACTTC.

The V gene is TRBV6-1, the J gene TRBJ2-3; 7 bases match TRBD1. The CDR3 consists of 13 residues. From germline, CDR1 is MNHNS and CDR2 SASEGT. V was pared by 6 bases and J by 2 bases, with 2 bases of the junction left unmatched. Here the CDR3 DNA reads TGTGCCAGCAGGGGACAGTTCACAGATACGCAGTATTTT. Translating gives CASRGQFTDTQYF.